This T cell receptor (beta chain) was documented in a study of long-term antiretroviral therapy in people with HIV. Runs used v3.0 of the immunoSEQ assay and were done at survey level. Sequenced by immunoSEQ multiplex PCR; TCRdb stores in-frame clones only, minus some. The sample consists of some 22,000 clones, 70% to 85% of them appearing once. The CDR3 runs to 12 residues. Trimming took 2 bases from V and 6 from J, leaving 8 bases between them. Per germline, CDR1 MNHEY and CDR2 SVGAGI. The specimen was unsorted PBMCs, collected 4.1 years after starting antiretroviral therapy. The chain is built from TRBV6-5 and TRBJ2-7, with D possibly matching TRBD2 (5 bases). This clonotype was sampled from a woman between 35 and 50 years old with HIV. The CDR3 spells CASSYGGFEQYF. The CDR3 DNA reads as TGTGCCAGCAGTTACGGAGGTTTCGAGCAGTACTTC.